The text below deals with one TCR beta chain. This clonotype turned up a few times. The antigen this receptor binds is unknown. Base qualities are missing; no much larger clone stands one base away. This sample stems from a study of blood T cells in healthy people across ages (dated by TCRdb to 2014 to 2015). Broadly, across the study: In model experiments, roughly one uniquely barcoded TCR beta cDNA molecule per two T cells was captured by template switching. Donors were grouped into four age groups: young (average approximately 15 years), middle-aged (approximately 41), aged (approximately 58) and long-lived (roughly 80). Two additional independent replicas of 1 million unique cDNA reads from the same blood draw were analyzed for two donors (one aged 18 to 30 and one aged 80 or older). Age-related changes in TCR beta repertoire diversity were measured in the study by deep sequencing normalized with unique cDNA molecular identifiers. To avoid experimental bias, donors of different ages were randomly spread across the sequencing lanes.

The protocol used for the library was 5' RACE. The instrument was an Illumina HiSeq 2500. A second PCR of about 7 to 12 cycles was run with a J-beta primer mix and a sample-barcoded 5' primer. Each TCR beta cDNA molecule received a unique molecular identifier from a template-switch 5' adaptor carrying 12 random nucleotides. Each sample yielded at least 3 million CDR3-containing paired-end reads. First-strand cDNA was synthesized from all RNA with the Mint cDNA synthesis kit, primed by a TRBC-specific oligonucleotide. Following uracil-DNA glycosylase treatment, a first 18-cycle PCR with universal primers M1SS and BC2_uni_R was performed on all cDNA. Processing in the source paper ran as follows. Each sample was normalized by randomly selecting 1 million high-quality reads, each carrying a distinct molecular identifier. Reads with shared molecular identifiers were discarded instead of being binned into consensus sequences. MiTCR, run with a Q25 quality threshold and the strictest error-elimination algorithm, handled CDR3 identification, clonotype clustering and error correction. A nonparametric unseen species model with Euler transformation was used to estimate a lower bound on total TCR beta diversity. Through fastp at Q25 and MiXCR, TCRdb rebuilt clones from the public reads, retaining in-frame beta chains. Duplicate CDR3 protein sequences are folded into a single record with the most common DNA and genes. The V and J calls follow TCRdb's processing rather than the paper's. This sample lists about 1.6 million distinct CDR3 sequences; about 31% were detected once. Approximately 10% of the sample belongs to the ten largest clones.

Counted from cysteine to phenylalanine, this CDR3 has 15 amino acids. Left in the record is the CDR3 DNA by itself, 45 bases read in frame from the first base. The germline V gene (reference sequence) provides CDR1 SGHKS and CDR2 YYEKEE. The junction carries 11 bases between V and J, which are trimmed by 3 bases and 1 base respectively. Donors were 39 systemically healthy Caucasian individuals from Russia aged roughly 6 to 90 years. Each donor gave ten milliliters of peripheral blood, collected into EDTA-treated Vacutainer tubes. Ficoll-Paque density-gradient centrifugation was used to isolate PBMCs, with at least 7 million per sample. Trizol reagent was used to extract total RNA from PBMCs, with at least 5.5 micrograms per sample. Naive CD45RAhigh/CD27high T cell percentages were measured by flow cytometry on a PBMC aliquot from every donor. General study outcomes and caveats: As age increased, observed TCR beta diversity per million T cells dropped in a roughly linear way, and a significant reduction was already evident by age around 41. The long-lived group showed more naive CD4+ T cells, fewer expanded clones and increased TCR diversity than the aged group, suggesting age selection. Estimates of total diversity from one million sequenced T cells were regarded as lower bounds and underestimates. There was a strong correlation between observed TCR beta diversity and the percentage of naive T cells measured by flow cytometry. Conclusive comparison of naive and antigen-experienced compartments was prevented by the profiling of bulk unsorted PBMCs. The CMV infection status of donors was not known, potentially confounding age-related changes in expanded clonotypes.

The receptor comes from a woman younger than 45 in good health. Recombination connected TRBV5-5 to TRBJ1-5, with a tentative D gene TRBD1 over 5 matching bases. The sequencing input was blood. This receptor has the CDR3 CASSSAGRSNQPQHF. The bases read TGTGCCAGCAGCTCCGCAGGGAGAAGCAATCAGCCCCAGCATTTT.